Presented here are 32 T cell receptor beta chains from one specimen sequenced in a study of human T cells and chemical hapten exposure. The time point is: pre-sensitization, week 0. Treatment denoted: therapeutic diphenylcyclopropenone sensitization with weekly scalp DPC. TCRdb used MiXCR to reprocess the RACE reads, holding one entry per CDR3 protein. Of tens of thousands of distinct CDR3 sequences listed, about 10% are singletons. Sample: whole blood, taken in connection with sensitization to the hapten diphenylcyclopropenone (DPC). The receptors derive from a woman aged 40 to 49 with alopecia areata. Some clones in this sample may be carry-over from other donors' samples.

The table lists this clonotype with a few counts. This chain links TRBV9 with TRBJ1-1; TRBD1 agrees at 9 bases. J gave up 5 bases and V 4 bases, and 12 bases lay outside the gene matches. Germline-derived CDR1 and CDR2 are SGDLS and YYNGEE. The CDR3 is made up of 16 amino acids. DNA for the CDR3: TGTGCCAGCAGCACTACAGGGACAGGGTCCCTGACTGAAGCTTTCTTT. It yields the protein CASSTTGTGSLTEAFF.

This clonotype was seen repeatedly, ten times or more. The rearrangement uses TRBV15 and TRBJ2-2, with 10 nucleotides matching TRBD1. CDR1 and CDR2 from the germline V gene are LNHNV and YYDKDF (reference sequence). This CDR3 is built from 15 residues. J lost 6 bases, V lost 4 bases, and 5 bases had no gene match. The CDR3: CATSIPGQGSGELFF. CDR3 nucleotides: TGTGCCACCAGCATCCCGGGACAGGGGTCCGGGGAGCTGTTTTTT.

The chain recombines TRBV29-1 with TRBJ2-3, with 12 bases that match TRBD2. This CDR3 has 13 residues. Germline V lookup: CDR1 SQVTM, CDR2 ANQGSEA. Trimming removed 7 bases from V and 5 bases from J; junction bases left unmatched: 4. CDR3 coding DNA: TGCAGCGCCCTGGGACTAGCGGGAGATACGCAGTATTTT. Its protein product is CSALGLAGDTQYF.

Only a few counts were recorded for this clonotype. V and J are TRBV4-1 and TRBJ1-5; D may be TRBD1 (5 bases). The CDR3 covers 16 residues. The germline gives CDR1 MGHRA, CDR2 YSYEKL. Trimming took 0 bases from V and 0 from J, leaving 9 bases between them. The CDR3 region is CASSQEQEGSNQPQHF. The CDR3 coding sequence is TGCGCCAGCAGCCAAGAACAGGAGGGTAGCAATCAGCCCCAGCATTTT.

This clonotype was observed at least ten times. The V and J genes are TRBV25-1 and TRBJ2-5; TRBD2 might be the D (6 bases). Germline assignment: CDR1 MGHDK and CDR2 SYGVNS. Trimming left V 1 base short and J 5 bases short, with 14 bases between. The CDR3 totals 15 residues. This CDR3 reads CASSEWRGKGETQYF. CDR3 DNA sequence: TGTGCCAGCAGTGAATGGAGGGGTAAGGGGGAGACCCAGTACTTC.

The CDR3 DNA sequence: TGTGCTAGTGGTTTGGTAACTACTCGGGGGACCAATGAGCAGTTCTTC. Encoded protein: CASGLVTTRGTNEQFF. The chain links TRBV12-5 to TRBJ2-1; D possibly corresponds to TRBD2 (6 bases). The V and J ends lost 0 bases and 6 bases respectively, with 15 bases between them. Germline CDR1 and CDR2: LGHNT and FRNRAP. CDR3 length equals 16 residues. Using reference TRBV12-5 and TRBJ2-1 for the parts outside the CDR3, the full variable domain is DARVTQTPRHKVTEMGQEVTMRCQPILGHNTVFWYRQTMMQGLELLAYFRNRAPLDDSGMPKDRFSAEMPDATLATLKIQPSEPRDSAVYFCASGLVTTRGTNEQFFGPGTRLTVL.

The chain links TRBV2 to TRBJ1-1; the D gene is possibly TRBD1 (5 bases). V dropped 5 bases and J dropped 0 bases, with 7 bases sitting between them. Germline lookup yields CDR1 SNHLY and CDR2 FYNNEI. This CDR3 has 13 residues. The CDR3 nucleotides read TGTGCCAGCAGTCCGGGGGTGAACACTGAAGCTTTCTTT. Encoded protein: CASSPGVNTEAFF.

This clonotype was seen repeatedly, ten times or more. The chain is built from TRBV14 and TRBJ2-1; 7 bases line up with TRBD2. After removal of 0 bases from V and 0 bases from J, the junction contained 8 bases not matched to a gene. CDR3 length: 18 residues. CDR1 and CDR2 (germline): SGHDN, FVKESK. The CDR3 is CASSQDNSGPTSYNEQFF. Here the CDR3 DNA reads TGTGCCAGCAGCCAAGATAATAGCGGGCCTACCTCCTACAATGAGCAGTTCTTC.

There are a few counts of this clonotype. The chain uses TRBV7-2 and TRBJ2-7; D gene unclear. This CDR3 contains 16 residues. The ends were cut back, 2 bases at V and 5 bases at J, with 19 bases in the middle. Germline CDR1 is SGHTA and CDR2 is FQGNSA. In DNA form, the CDR3 reads TGTGCCAGCAGCTTAAAGCTGGTCGAGGTGCCGCACGAGCAGTACTTC. It is translated as CASSLKLVEVPHEQYF.

Many counts were recorded for this clonotype. The chain is built from TRBV20-1 and TRBJ2-6; D is perhaps TRBD1 (5 bases). Deletions cut 5 bases from V and 4 bases from J, with 21 bases between. Per the germline V gene, CDR1 is DFQATT and CDR2 is SNEGSKA (reference sequence). This CDR3 region has 17 residues. The CDR3 region is CSASFRGLREGANVLTF. The CDR3 region has the DNA TGCAGTGCTTCATTTAGGGGCTTGCGTGAAGGGGCCAACGTCCTGACTTTC.

This clonotype was counted at least ten times. This chain connects TRBV12-5 to TRBJ2-1; D gene unclear. The V end was cut by 0 bases, the J end by 8 bases, with 5 bases between. CDR1 and CDR2 (germline): LGHNT, FRNRAP. The CDR3 totals 12 residues. CDR3 sequence (DNA): TGTGCTAGTGGTTTGGTCGATGATGAGCAGTTCTTC. Translation gives CASGLVDDEQFF. The full variable domain, with the rest looked up from reference TRBV12-5 and TRBJ2-1, is DARVTQTPRHKVTEMGQEVTMRCQPILGHNTVFWYRQTMMQGLELLAYFRNRAPLDDSGMPKDRFSAEMPDATLATLKIQPSEPRDSAVYFCASGLVDDEQFFGPGTRLTVL.

This clonotype was seen many times. The rearrangement uses TRBV3-1 and TRBJ1-1; a possible D gene is TRBD1 (5 bases). Trimming took off 4 bases at V and 2 bases at J, with 14 bases between the two ends. CDR1 is LGHDT and CDR2 is YNNKEL in the germline V gene (reference sequence). The CDR3 consists of 15 residues. The CDR3 bases are TGTGCCAGCAGCCGGGGGTCGGGTATCAACACTGAAGCTTTCTTT. Its protein product is CASSRGSGINTEAFF.

The rearrangement uses TRBV30 and TRBJ2-6; unclear D gene. The CDR3 has 19 residues. In germline, CDR1 is GTSNPN, CDR2 SVGIG (reference sequence). V was cut by 1 base and J by 3 bases, with 22 bases left in between. The CDR3 nucleotides are TGTGCCTGGAGTGGAATGCGGACGGACGCTCCGAGTGGGGCCAACGTCCTGACTTTC. It encodes CAWSGMRTDAPSGANVLTF.

This clonotype was counted a few times. This chain links TRBV7-9 with TRBJ1-1; a possible D gene is TRBD1 (5 bases). Trimming shortened V by 1 base and J by 6 bases, and 9 bases separated the two germline ends. The CDR3 totals 13 residues. CDR1 SEHNR and CDR2 FQNEAQ come from the germline V gene (reference sequence). The chain's CDR3 is CASSLDRPAEAFF. The CDR3 bases are TGTGCCAGCAGCTTAGACAGGCCCGCTGAAGCTTTCTTT. The variable domain in full, completed from reference TRBV7-9 and TRBJ1-1, reads DTGVSQNPRHKITKRGQNVTFRCDPISEHNRLYWYRQTLGQGPEFLTYFQNEAQLEKSRLLSDRFSAERPKGSFSTLEIQRTEQGDSAMYLCASSLDRPAEAFFGQGTRLTVV.

This clonotype occurred many times. The chain combines TRBV29-1 with TRBJ1-1; a weak D match, TRBD1 (6 bases). Germline V CDR1 and CDR2: SQVTM, ANQGSEA. V was shortened by 4 bases and J by 3 bases, with 18 bases between the two germline ends. The CDR3 length is 15 residues. The CDR3 loop reads CSVGPLWGADTEAFF. The CDR3 DNA follows: TGCAGCGTTGGCCCTCTGTGGGGGGCGGACACTGAAGCTTTCTTT.

This clonotype showed up many times. This sequence joins TRBV29-1 and TRBJ2-3, with D perhaps TRBD1 (6 bases). Trimming shortened V by 6 bases and J by 1 base, and 17 bases separated the two germline ends. The CDR3 runs 15 residues. Germline V CDR1 and CDR2: SQVTM, ANQGSEA. CDR3 sequence (DNA): TGCAGCGTCCCGTATCTGGCAGGGGGCACAGATACGCAGTATTTT. Protein: CSVPYLAGGTDTQYF.

This clonotype has more than one count but fewer than ten. This chain links TRBV7-2 with TRBJ2-5, with D perhaps being TRBD1 or TRBD2 (5 bases each). Germline V CDR1 and CDR2: SGHTA, FQGNSA. V lost 5 bases, J lost 5 bases, and 15 bases lay in between. CDR3 length equals 14 residues. The CDR3 region has the DNA TGTGCCAGCAGCCGAGGGTCAAAGGGGGAGACCCAGTACTTC. This encodes CASSRGSKGETQYF.

Only a few counts were recorded for this clonotype. This chain joins TRBV30 and TRBJ1-1; 7 bases agree with TRBD1. The CDR3 has 12 residues. V trimming: 4 bases; J trimming: 3 bases; junction bases outside the gene matches: 2. Germline lookup yields CDR1 GTSNPN and CDR2 SVGIG (reference sequence). CDR3 DNA: TGTGCCTGGAAAGGGACAGACACTGAAGCTTTCTTT. The encoded protein is CAWKGTDTEAFF.

This clonotype was observed at least ten times. This chain links TRBV4-3 with TRBJ2-2; no clear D gene. The CDR3 loop spans 16 amino acids. Trimming took off 0 bases at V and 7 bases at J, with 15 bases between the two ends. Germline loops: CDR1 LGHNA, CDR2 YSLEER. DNA for the CDR3: TGCGCCAGCAGCCAAGACGCCAGACCCCGTGACGGGGAGCTGTTTTTT. Protein product: CASSQDARPRDGELFF.

On this clonotype itself: One end of the junction fails to match germline, which may point to a read error. The chain is built from TRBV30 and TRBJ2-2; tentative D call: TRBD2 (5 bases). Germline CDR1 and CDR2: GTSNPN and SVGIG (reference sequence). This CDR3 is built from 15 residues. CDR3 protein: CAGRTRDFNTGELFF. CDR3 DNA: TGTGCCGGGAGAACCCGGGATTTCAACACCGGGGAGCTGTTTTTT.

The sample holds a few counts of this clonotype. The chain recombines TRBV6-2 or TRBV6-3 with TRBJ2-4, with D possibly TRBD2 on 6 matching bases. V lost 2 bases and J lost 0, with 11 bases in between. In germline, CDR1 is MNHEY, CDR2 SVGEGT. The CDR3 extends over 16 amino acids. As DNA, the CDR3 is TGTGCCAGCAGTTACGCTGCGGGGCTAGCCAAAAACATTCAGTACTTC. Translated, it gives CASSYAAGLAKNIQYF.

The chain carries TRBV20-1 and TRBJ2-2; 10 bases fit TRBD2. The germline CDR1 and CDR2 sequences are DFQATT and SNEGSKA (reference sequence). The CDR3 sequence is 16 residues long. V lost 5 bases to trimming and J lost 2 bases; unmatched junction nucleotides: 8. The CDR3 nucleotides are TGCAGTGCTGTACTAGCGGGACCCGCCAACACCGGGGAGCTGTTTTTT. Translating gives CSAVLAGPANTGELFF.

This chain joins TRBV3-1 and TRBJ1-2; no clear D. Trimming removed 4 bases from V and 0 bases from J, with 15 bases in between. This CDR3 spans 16 amino acids. The germline CDR1 and CDR2 sequences are LGHDT and YNNKEL (reference sequence). The CDR3 DNA is TGTGCCAGCAGCCCTTCCCGGGCGGCCCCTAACTATGGCTACACCTTC. This gives the protein CASSPSRAAPNYGYTF.

The chain couples TRBV20-1 to TRBJ1-3; weak D call: TRBD1 (5 bases). The germline V gene has CDR1 DFQATT and CDR2 SNEGSKA (reference sequence). CDR3 length: 15 amino acids. Trimming took off 0 bases at V and 0 bases at J, with 9 bases between the two ends. The CDR3 reads CSARDDRFSGNTIYF. The CDR3 region has the DNA TGCAGTGCTAGAGATGACAGATTCTCTGGAAACACCATATATTTT.

This clonotype was seen at least ten times. This chain's CDR3 is CASSPPLGLISNEQFF. The CDR3 nucleotides read TGTGCCAGCTCACCACCGTTGGGACTGATCTCCAATGAGCAGTTCTTC. V usage is TRBV18 and J usage is TRBJ2-1; maybe TRBD2 (6 bases). CDR3 length equals 16 residues. With 0 bases removed from V and 6 bases from J, the gap between germline ends came to 15 bases. Germline lookup yields CDR1 KGHSH and CDR2 LQKENI.

This clonotype was picked up many times. V is TRBV7-9 and J is TRBJ2-3, with D hard to call. Trimming cost V 1 base and J 1 base, with 9 bases left between them. In germline, CDR1 is SEHNR, CDR2 FQNEAQ (reference sequence). This CDR3 contains 15 residues. The CDR3 nucleotides are TGTGCCAGCAGCTTAGTTGGCGCTGGCACAGATACGCAGTATTTT. Residues: CASSLVGAGTDTQYF.

This clonotype was picked up a small number of times. The chain uses TRBV24-1 and TRBJ2-7; perhaps D is TRBD1 or TRBD2 (5 bases each). V lost 10 bases to trimming and J lost 3 bases, with 24 bases between them. The germline V gene encodes CDR1 KGHDR and CDR2 SFDVKD. The CDR3 runs to 16 residues. The CDR3 is CATTDRGERGSYEQYF. For the CDR3, the DNA is TGTGCCACTACTGACCGGGGCGAACGAGGGAGCTACGAGCAGTACTTC.

This clonotype has ten or more counts. The chain combines TRBV18 with TRBJ1-1, with TRBD1 as a possible D gene (5 bases). V lost 6 bases and J 7 bases, leaving 18 bases between the germline ends. The V gene's germline CDR1 is KGHSH and CDR2 LQKENI. CDR3 length: 14 amino acids. CDR3 sequence reads: CASSRDFRDDEAFF. CDR3 sequence (DNA): TGTGCCAGCTCGCGGGACTTTCGGGACGATGAAGCTTTCTTT.

This clonotype was recorded many times. The chain carries TRBV2 and TRBJ2-3; 9 positions agree with TRBD2. The CDR3 has 14 amino acids. V gave up 2 bases and J gave up 9 bases; unmatched junction bases: 6. Germline loops: CDR1 SNHLY, CDR2 FYNNEI. The CDR3 reads CASSETAGGVTQYF. The CDR3 DNA is TGTGCCAGCAGTGAAACAGCGGGGGGTGTAACGCAGTATTTT.

This clonotype was counted between two and nine times. V gene TRBV4-2 combines with J gene TRBJ2-7, with TRBD2 identical over 12 bases. CDR3 length: 15 residues. V lost 4 bases, J lost 0 bases, and 1 base stayed unmatched. The germline gives CDR1 LGHNA, CDR2 YNFKEQ. This CDR3 is CASSPTSGGSYEQYF. In DNA, the CDR3 is TGTGCCAGCAGCCCGACTAGCGGGGGCTCCTACGAGCAGTACTTC.

The rearrangement uses TRBV7-3 and TRBJ2-2; D remains unclear. The V end was cut by 5 bases, the J end by 1 base, with 11 bases between. This CDR3 has 15 amino acids. Germline V gene sequence: CDR1 SGHTA, CDR2 FQGTGA. CDR3: CASSDGPVNTGELFF. DNA of the CDR3: TGTGCCAGCAGCGATGGGCCCGTGAACACCGGGGAGCTGTTTTTT.

This clonotype was seen repeatedly, ten times or more. The CDR3 protein is CASSTLTYNEQFF. The CDR3 bases are TGTGCCAGCTCAACCCTTACCTACAATGAGCAGTTCTTC. The V call is TRBV7-3, the J call TRBJ2-1; D not resolved. V dropped 8 bases and J dropped 2 bases, with 10 bases sitting between them. Germline V lookup: CDR1 SGHTA, CDR2 FQGTGA. This CDR3 is 13 amino acids long.